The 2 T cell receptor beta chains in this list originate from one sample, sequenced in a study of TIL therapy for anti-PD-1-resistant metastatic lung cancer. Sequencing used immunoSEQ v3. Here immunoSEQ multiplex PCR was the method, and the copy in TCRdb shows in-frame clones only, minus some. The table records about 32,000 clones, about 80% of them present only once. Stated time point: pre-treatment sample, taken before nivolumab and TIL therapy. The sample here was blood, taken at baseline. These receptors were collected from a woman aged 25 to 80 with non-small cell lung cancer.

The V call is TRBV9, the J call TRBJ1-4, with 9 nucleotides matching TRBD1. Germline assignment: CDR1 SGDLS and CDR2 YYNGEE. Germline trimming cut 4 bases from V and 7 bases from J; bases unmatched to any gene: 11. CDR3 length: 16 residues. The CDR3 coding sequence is TGTGCCAGCAGCTCCCGCAGACAGGGGGAAGGTGAAAAACTGTTTTTT. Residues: CASSSRRQGEGEKLFF.

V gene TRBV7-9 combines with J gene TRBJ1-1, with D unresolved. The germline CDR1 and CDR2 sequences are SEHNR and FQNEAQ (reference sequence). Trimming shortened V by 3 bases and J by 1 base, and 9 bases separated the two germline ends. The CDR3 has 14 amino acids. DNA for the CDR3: TGTGCCAGCAGCTTCTTCTCGGGGAACACTGAAGCTTTCTTT. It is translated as CASSFFSGNTEAFF.